These 22 T cell receptor beta chains share one sample of origin, sequenced in a study of prognosis after radiotherapy for stage I lung cancer. Amplicons of TCR beta CDR3 were generated from genomic DNA by two-round multiplex PCR. Primers targeting each individual TRBV and TRBJ gene were applied in first-round PCR. MiXCR was run by TCRdb on the multiplex PCR reads, yielding one entry per CDR3 protein. The data hold 10,000 to 15,000 distinct CDR3 sequences, with around half observed a single time. The sample consisted of PBMCs, taken before or after stereotactic body radiation therapy (not recorded which). The origin of the receptors is a donor aged 50 or older with non-small cell lung cancer.

This clonotype was counted ten times or more. J is TRBJ1-1 and V is TRBV4-2; maybe TRBD1 (5 bases). The CDR3 sequence is 16 residues long. In germline, CDR1 is LGHNA, CDR2 YNFKEQ. The V end lost 4 bases, the J end lost 1 base, and 16 bases lay between the germline ends. CDR3 amino acids: CASSPPEGRRNTEAFF. DNA of the CDR3: TGTGCCAGCAGCCCTCCTGAGGGACGGAGGAACACTGAAGCTTTCTTT.

By share, this clonotype counts as medium-sized. The chain links TRBV30 to TRBJ2-1; perhaps D is TRBD1 or TRBD2 (5 bases each). V gave up 3 bases and J gave up 6 bases, with 15 bases separating them. Germline V gene sequence: CDR1 GTSNPN, CDR2 SVGIG (reference sequence). The CDR3 spans 14 residues. Written as DNA, the CDR3 is TGTGCCTGGAGCACCGGCCAGGGACCCAATGAGCAGTTCTTC. It encodes CAWSTGQGPNEQFF.

The chain joins TRBV3-1 to TRBJ1-2; 12 bases line up with TRBD1. The CDR3 consists of 17 residues. The germline CDR1 and CDR2 sequences are LGHDT and YNNKEL (reference sequence). J was trimmed by 7 bases and V by 0 bases; bases with no gene match: 9. The CDR3 DNA reads as TGTGCCAGCAGCCAAGAGAGACCGGGACAGGGGGCTGGTGGCTACACCTTC. Translation gives CASSQERPGQGAGGYTF.

Within the sample, this clonotype is medium-sized (0.01 to 0.1%). This chain links TRBV6-1 with TRBJ2-7; TRBD1 matches 10 bases. The V gene's germline CDR1 is MNHNS and CDR2 SASEGT. J gave up 4 bases and V 6 bases, and 9 bases lay outside the gene matches. The CDR3 sequence is 15 residues long. CDR3 coding DNA: TGTGCCAGCAGCCCTACCGACAGGGGGCTTTACGAGCAGTACTTC. This gives the protein CASSPTDRGLYEQYF.

About this clonotype itself: One end of the junction fails to match germline, which may point to a read error. The rearrangement joins TRBV5-4 to TRBJ2-2; TRBD2 matches at 8 bases. This CDR3 contains 17 residues. Germline V gene sequence: CDR1 SGHNT, CDR2 YYREEE (reference sequence). The CDR3 DNA reads as TGTGCCAGCAGCTTGGCCTGGGTAGCGGGATCGACCGGGGAGCCGTTTTTT. It translates to CASSLAWVAGSTGEPFF. The complete variable domain, with remaining parts taken from reference TRBV5-4 and TRBJ2-2, reads ETGVTQSPTHLIKTRGQQVTLRCSSQSGHNTVSWYQQALGQGPQFIFQYYREEENGRGNFPPRFSGLQFPNYSSELNVNALELDDSALYLCASSLAWVAGSTGEPFFGEGSRLTVL.

The rearrangement joins TRBV6-1 to TRBJ2-1, with 14 bases identical to TRBD2. There are 16 residues in the CDR3. V shed 4 bases, J shed 8 bases, and the junction held 7 bases outside the gene matches. The V gene's germline CDR1 is MNHNS and CDR2 SASEGT. CDR3 region: CASSAGRLAGGDEQFF. The CDR3 nucleotides are TGTGCCAGCAGTGCGGGGCGACTAGCGGGAGGGGATGAGCAGTTCTTC.

V gene TRBV30 combines with J gene TRBJ1-2; D ambiguous. V dropped 0 bases and J dropped 14 bases, with 13 bases sitting between them. The CDR3 sequence is 11 residues long. Per the germline V gene, CDR1 is GTSNPN and CDR2 is SVGIG (reference sequence). CDR3 sequence (DNA): TGTGCCTGGAGTGTGGGCACCGCTCGAACCTTC. This codes for CAWSVGTARTF.

Comments on this clonotype: One end of the junction does not line up with germline, which may come from a read error. The chain is built from TRBV6-2 or TRBV6-3 and TRBJ2-7, with TRBD2 as a possible D gene (5 bases). Germline CDR1 is MNHEY and CDR2 is SVGEGT. This CDR3 contains 17 residues. In DNA, the CDR3 is TGTGCCAGCATTTCCCCGTCCGGGGTCCACCTCTCCTACGATCAGTACTTC. Amino acid sequence: CASISPSGVHLSYDQYF.

In its sample, this clonotype ranks as medium-sized (0.01 to 0.1%). V gene TRBV12-3 or TRBV12-4 combines with J gene TRBJ2-1; 9 bases are a match to TRBD1. CDR3 length: 15 residues. Trimming cost V 3 bases and J 6 bases; bases outside gene matches: 6. In DNA, the CDR3 is TGTGCCAGCAGTTTCGGGGTGACAGGGGGCAATGAGCAGTTCTTC. The encoded protein is CASSFGVTGGNEQFF.

This clonotype was observed at least ten times. This chain uses TRBV4-1 with TRBJ2-1; 11 bases are a match to TRBD2. With 1 base clipped from V and 12 bases from J, the junction kept 8 bases outside the gene matches. CDR1 and CDR2 from the germline V gene are MGHRA and YSYEKL. This CDR3 comprises 15 residues. The DNA of the CDR3 is TGCGCCAGCAGCCAAGGATGGACTAGCGGGTTGGGGCAGTTCTTC. Translated: CASSQGWTSGLGQFF.

This chain links TRBV28 with TRBJ1-6; D gene uncertain. Germline V CDR1 and CDR2: MDHEN, SYDVKM. V was shortened by 3 bases and J by 7 bases, with 7 bases between the two germline ends. CDR3 size: 13 residues. CDR3 loop: CASSFRPNSPLHF. CDR3 bases: TGTGCCAGCAGTTTCCGCCCGAATTCACCCCTCCACTTT.

Many counts were recorded for this clonotype. An end of the junction differs from the germline gene, which may be a read error. This rearrangement joins TRBV19 to TRBJ2-5, with D hard to call. This CDR3 spans 12 amino acids. Per germline, CDR1 LNHDA and CDR2 SQIVND (reference sequence). CDR3 DNA: TGTGCCAGTAGTACGCCTGCAGAGGCCCAGTACTTC. It specifies CASSTPAEAQYF.

The gene calls are TRBV5-8 and TRBJ2-1; the match to TRBD2 covers 7 bases. CDR3 length equals 13 residues. CDR1 is SGHTS, CDR2 YDEGEE, per germline. Unmatched junction bases numbered 6, after V lost 3 bases and J lost 9 bases. CDR3 protein: CASSSGTIGEQFF. CDR3 nucleotides: TGTGCCAGCAGCTCAGGGACTATCGGTGAGCAGTTCTTC.

This clonotype has at least ten counts. CDR3 protein: CASRSSGSGDTQYF. The CDR3 region has the DNA TGTGCCAGTAGGTCTAGCGGGAGTGGAGATACGCAGTATTTT. This sequence joins TRBV19 and TRBJ2-3; 10 nucleotides align to TRBD2. Per germline, CDR1 LNHDA and CDR2 SQIVND (reference sequence). The CDR3 runs 14 residues. Germline trimming cut 6 bases from V and 5 bases from J; bases unmatched to any gene: 5.

Details on this clonotype: A far bigger clonotype differs at one base, so this is likely a read error. This sequence joins TRBV6-6 and TRBJ1-5; D possibly corresponds to TRBD1 (5 bases). This CDR3 is built from 13 residues. CDR1 is MNHNY, CDR2 SVGAGI, per germline (reference sequence). The V end lost 7 bases, the J end lost 5 bases, and 12 bases lay between the germline ends. CDR3 amino acids: CASMEGTHQPQHF. CDR3 nucleotide sequence: TGTGCCAGCATGGAGGGGACGCATCAGCCCCAGCATTTT.

With regard to this clonotype: Being one base from a much bigger clone, this may be a read error. Since no conserved phenylalanine or tryptophan closes the CDR3, a read error is the likely cause. The rearrangement uses TRBV29-1 and TRBJ2-4; 7 positions agree with TRBD1. The V gene end was trimmed by 7 bases and the J gene end by 9 bases; junction bases not matched to a gene: 6. CDR3 length: 11 amino acids. CDR1 SQVTM and CDR2 ANQGSEA come from the germline V gene. CDR3 protein: CSARQGGIQYL. CDR3 in DNA: TGCAGCGCACGACAGGGTGGCATTCAGTACTTA.

This clonotype was observed a single time. Here the CDR3 reads CASSFDYEQYF. The CDR3 coding sequence is TGTGCCAGCAGTTTTGACTACGAGCAGTACTTC. The chain combines TRBV12-3 or TRBV12-4 with TRBJ2-7; no definite D call. The CDR3 runs 11 residues. The V and J ends lost 3 bases and 3 bases respectively, with 3 bases between them.

This clonotype was counted ten times or more. The chain recombines TRBV2 with TRBJ1-5; 9 nucleotides agree with TRBD1. The germline V gene has CDR1 SNHLY and CDR2 FYNNEI. V lost 8 bases, J lost 5 bases, and 7 bases stayed unmatched. There are 14 residues in the CDR3. The CDR3, as DNA: TGTGCCAGCGGGGACAGGGCGGGTCATCAGCCCCAGCATTTT. Residues: CASGDRAGHQPQHF.

Notes on this clonotype: This likely traces to a read error, being one base from a far larger clone. The chain links TRBV25-1 to TRBJ2-1; a weak D match, TRBD2 (5 bases). The CDR3 spans 15 residues. The germline V and J ends were trimmed by 4 bases and 2 bases, with 12 bases remaining between them. Germline assignment: CDR1 MGHDK and CDR2 SYGVNS. CDR3 nucleotide sequence: TGTGCCAGCAGTGTCGAGGGCCCAACCTACAATGAGCAGTTCTTC. Protein: CASSVEGPTYNEQFF.

The V gene is TRBV18, the J gene TRBJ2-5, with D possibly TRBD2 on 6 matching bases. The CDR3 contains 15 residues. Trimming removed 4 bases at V and 1 base at J, with 13 bases between. The germline CDR1 and CDR2 sequences are KGHSH and LQKENI. The CDR3 region has the DNA TGTGCCAGCTCACAACCCTTAGCGGTCCAAGAGACCCAGTACTTC. Protein sequence: CASSQPLAVQETQYF.

Within the sample, this clonotype is medium-sized (0.01 to 0.1%). V and J are TRBV4-1 and TRBJ1-2; D remains ambiguous. The germline gives CDR1 MGHRA, CDR2 YSYEKL. The CDR3 spans 15 residues. V was pared by 0 bases and J by 0 bases, with 8 bases between. CDR3 amino acids: CASSQEGAANYGYTF. The CDR3 nucleotides are TGCGCCAGCAGCCAAGAAGGTGCAGCTAACTATGGCTACACCTTC.

The chain recombines TRBV2 with TRBJ2-7, with 9 bases lining up with TRBD1. Germline trimming cut 7 bases from V and 4 bases from J; bases unmatched to any gene: 5. Germline V lookup: CDR1 SNHLY, CDR2 FYNNEI. The CDR3 consists of 13 residues. CDR3 nucleotide sequence: TGTGCCAGCAAAGGACAGGGGAAATACGAGCAGTACTTC. Its translation: CASKGQGKYEQYF.